This T cell receptor (beta chain) is drawn from a study of cytomegalovirus exposure and HLA in healthy donors. Study as a whole: The Caucasian-associated ancestry cluster held over 65% of 398 genotyped donors.

Vbeta (60) and Jbeta (13) primers were used in the PCR. The method was immunoSEQ multiplex PCR; TCRdb's version includes in-frame clones alone and lacks a portion of them. The data contain 60,000 to 75,000 clones, about 84% of them seen just once; the ten biggest clones take up 7.8%. The study's findings and limits: Productive status was seen about 87% or about 30% of the time for most TCR beta V segments in an earlier analysis. Most sequenced TCRs were rare (though some public TCRs occurred in many donors). Within the data, a cluster of highly shared sequence variants was likely a sequencing artifact.

This clone was counted once. No antigen is known for it. Germline trimming cut 4 bases from V and 2 bases from J; bases unmatched to any gene: 4. CDR1 and CDR2 (germline): MNHNS, SASEGT. This CDR3 is 15 amino acids long. This clonotype originated in a man aged 18-30 years in good health and CMV-seropositive. The sample comprised PBMCs. The chain links TRBV6-1 to TRBJ1-5, with 8 bases that match TRBD1. The CDR3 is CASSAGTGRNQPQHF. The CDR3 DNA sequence: TGTGCCAGCAGTGCCGGGACAGGTCGCAATCAGCCCCAGCATTTT.